A selection of T cell receptor beta chains follows, all from one sample in a study of T-cell reconstitution after alpha-beta-depleted transplantation in children. TCRdb reanalysed the PCR reads using MiXCR and keeps one entry per CDR3 protein. The sample has about 300,000 distinct CDR3 sequences; 6.5% to 9% are singletons. The sequences come from peripheral blood, collected 360 days after TCRalphabeta/CD19-depleted stem cell transplant. These receptor sequences come from a female patient aged 2-10 years who had a stem cell transplant for Fanconi anemia, so the T cells may come from the graft donor. The CDR3 runs from the conserved cysteine through the conserved F or W. Each record gives: clone size, J gene, D gene, V gene, CDR3 protein, CDR3 DNA. The D gene is left open where the match is weak. Not all rows give a size; the values are once, few, many and, for expanded clones, a class.

few TRBJ1-1 . TRBV7-6 CASSSGQRNTEAFF TGTGCCAGCAGCTCTGGACAGCGGAACACTGAAGCTTTCTTT
many TRBJ2-7 . TRBV4-2 CASSQETGYEQYF TGTGCCAGCAGCCAGGAAACAGGCTACGAGCAGTACTTC
few TRBJ1-1 . TRBV20-1 CSARTGPGTEAFF TGCAGTGCTAGAACAGGGCCGGGCACTGAAGCTTTCTTT
many TRBJ1-5 . TRBV12-3/TRBV12-4 CATSGGASNQPQHF TGTGCCACTTCTGGGGGGGCGAGCAATCAGCCCCAGCATTTT
many TRBJ2-1 TRBD2 TRBV20-1 CSARLLASGGYNEQFF TGCAGTGCTAGATTGTTGGCTAGCGGGGGGTACAATGAGCAGTTCTTC
. TRBJ2-7 TRBD2 TRBV6-2/TRBV6-3 CASGTSGGEQYF TGTGCCAGCGGGACTAGCGGGGGAGAGCAGTACTTC
few TRBJ2-1 TRBD2 TRBV6-1 CASRAAGGQNEQFF TGTGCCAGCCGGGCGGCGGGGGGCCAGAATGAGCAGTTCTTC
many TRBJ1-2 TRBD1 TRBV4-1 CASSQVSGTGDYTF TGCGCCAGCAGCCAAGTTTCCGGGACAGGGGACTACACCTTC
many TRBJ2-2 . TRBV4-3 CASSRAGEVTGELFF TGCGCCAGCAGCAGGGCCGGTGAGGTCACCGGGGAGCTGTTTTTT
. TRBJ1-3 . TRBV20-1 CSASRRGTLISGNTIYF TGCAGTGCTAGTCGCCGAGGGACGCTAATCTCTGGAAACACCATATATTTT
. TRBJ1-2 TRBD1 TRBV7-3 CASSAGTGAGGYTF TGTGCCAGCAGCGCCGGGACAGGGGCGGGGGGCTACACCTTC
. TRBJ1-2 . TRBV28 CASSYGAGYGYTF TGTGCCAGCAGTTACGGGGCAGGCTATGGCTACACCTTC
few TRBJ1-5 . TRBV28 CASSLYGVGAGSNQPQHF TGTGCCAGCAGTTTGTATGGGGTCGGGGCTGGGAGCAATCAGCCCCAGCATTTT
many TRBJ2-5 TRBD1 TRBV28 CASSLRSRGETQYF TGTGCCAGCAGTCTGCGCTCCAGGGGGGAGACCCAGTACTTC
. TRBJ1-1 . TRBV20-1 CSAREVERTEAFF TGCAGTGCTAGAGAAGTCGAGAGGACTGAAGCTTTCTTT
few TRBJ2-1 . TRBV5-6 CASSFPSDVGNEQFF TGTGCCAGCAGCTTCCCCAGCGATGTGGGGAATGAGCAGTTCTTC
many TRBJ2-2 . TRBV6-1 CASSEGGPGELFF TGTGCCAGCAGTGAGGGGGGGCCCGGGGAGCTGTTTTTT
many TRBJ1-5 . TRBV9 CASSVAGNQPQHF TGTGCCAGCAGCGTAGCTGGGAATCAGCCCCAGCATTTT
. TRBJ2-3 . TRBV11-1 CASSLITGNTDTQYF TGTGCCAGCAGCTTAATCACAGGGAACACAGATACGCAGTATTTT
few TRBJ1-1 . TRBV5-1 CASSDPQGEAFF TGCGCCAGCAGCGATCCACAGGGTGAAGCTTTCTTT
many TRBJ2-5 . TRBV25-1 CASSGYPFQETQYF TGTGCCAGCAGTGGATATCCTTTTCAAGAGACCCAGTACTTC
many TRBJ2-4 TRBD1 TRBV29-1 CSAHQGAGIQYF TGCAGCGCCCACCAGGGGGCAGGCATTCAGTACTTC
many TRBJ2-6 . TRBV12-3/TRBV12-4 CASSLSLYNVLTF TGTGCCAGCAGTTTATCCTTATATAACGTCCTGACTTTC
. TRBJ2-1 . TRBV5-4 CASSLGGTSTYNEQFF TGTGCCAGCAGCCTGGGCGGGACGTCGACCTACAATGAGCAGTTCTTC
many TRBJ2-1 . TRBV6-5 CASTQFNEQFF TGTGCCAGCACTCAGTTCAATGAGCAGTTCTTC
many TRBJ1-1 . TRBV20-1 CSAPLGMNTEAFF TGCAGTGCCCCACTTGGGATGAACACTGAAGCTTTCTTT
few TRBJ1-2 . TRBV18 CASSPQSSGTAAGGGYTF TGTGCCAGCTCACCTCAATCGTCCGGGACTGCGGCCGGGGGTGGCTACACCTTC
many TRBJ2-3 . TRBV9 CASSAAGTHSTDTQYF TGTGCCAGCAGCGCAGCAGGTACTCATAGCACAGATACGCAGTATTTT